A selection of T cell receptor beta chains follows, all from one sample in a study of identical twins. Each CDR3 protein is one row after TCRdb ran MiXCR on the 5' RACE reads. The profile shows 600,000 to 850,000 distinct CDR3 sequences, 15% to 20% of them singletons. These data were also filed under a second study, of T cells expressing NK-cell markers.

The sequenced sample consisted of PBMCs. Receptor source: a woman younger than 35 in good health. Both conserved end residues are part of each CDR3. Fields, in order: V gene, J gene, D gene, CDR3 protein. The D gene is left open where the match is weak.

>TRBV5-1|TRBJ2-5|TRBD2
CASSRGLAGEQETQYF
>TRBV6-1|TRBJ2-3|TRBD1
CASSVPGQGATDTQYF
>TRBV24-1|TRBJ2-1|TRBD2
CATSDWASGDYNEQFF
>TRBV20-1|TRBJ1-3|-
CSAESSGNTIYF
>TRBV10-3|TRBJ2-7|-
CAISDPRVGTYEQYF
>TRBV4-1|TRBJ2-3|-
CASSQEGAKTLIGALSTDTQYF
>TRBV10-3|TRBJ2-5|TRBD2
CATRGDYSIDKEETQYF
>TRBV20-1|TRBJ2-3|-
CSARDVQGFTDTQYF
>TRBV5-1|TRBJ2-1|-
CASSLASAGVDEQFF
>TRBV2|TRBJ2-2|TRBD1
CASSGEGQGVTGELFF
>TRBV6-1|TRBJ2-1|TRBD2
CASSQAGGPGEQFF
>TRBV5-1|TRBJ1-2|-
CASSLEGPGYTF
>TRBV6-6|TRBJ2-5|TRBD2
CASTGGGAPQETQYF
>TRBV10-3|TRBJ2-5|-
CAISGVQETQYF
>TRBV7-7|TRBJ2-1|TRBD2
CASSTTSGGATEQFF
>TRBV12-3/TRBV12-4|TRBJ2-3|-
CASSRSGSPVDTQYF
>TRBV4-2|TRBJ1-6|TRBD1
CASSQGGQSNSPLHF
>TRBV21-1|TRBJ2-3|-
CASSRPADTSPDTQYF
>TRBV12-3/TRBV12-4|TRBJ2-1|TRBD2
CASSRSGINNEQFF
>TRBV4-3|TRBJ2-7|TRBD2
CASSRERDSPNYSYEQYF
>TRBV30|TRBJ1-5|TRBD1
CAWSVSGGQQPQHF
>TRBV7-9|TRBJ2-7|-
CASSSSGTPSSYEQYF
>TRBV29-1|TRBJ2-7|-
CSVGALGNYEQYF
>TRBV7-9|TRBJ2-5|TRBD1
CASSTGTGGGETQYF
>TRBV20-1|TRBJ2-3|-
CSALSPESEDTQYF
>TRBV6-4|TRBJ2-2|-
CASSEGATGELFF
>TRBV7-2|TRBJ1-1|-
CASRKTVLAGRGTEAFF
>TRBV4-3|TRBJ2-1|TRBD2
CASSQEGTSGGWGNEQFF
>TRBV15|TRBJ2-2|TRBD2
CATFDSGTGELFF
>TRBV20-1|TRBJ2-3|-
CSAADVPSTDTQYF
>TRBV12-3/TRBV12-4|TRBJ2-5|TRBD1
CASIFGTGGLTGETQYF
>TRBV20-1|TRBJ2-5|-
CSARDLGALETQYF
>TRBV20-1|TRBJ1-1|-
CSASGRAGGAFF
>TRBV10-3|TRBJ1-1|-
CAISHTENTEAFF
>TRBV5-1|TRBJ2-1|-
CASSPTSRAPVPSGEQFF
>TRBV11-2|TRBJ2-7|-
CASSLGKLGGRNSYEQYF
>TRBV7-9|TRBJ2-1|-
CASARAHNEQFF
>TRBV20-1|TRBJ1-6|-
CSARGGVWGSPLHF
>TRBV5-1|TRBJ1-2|-
CASSRDPLANYGYTF
>TRBV27|TRBJ2-3|TRBD2
CASSILIAGSTDTQYF
>TRBV4-3|TRBJ2-1|TRBD2
CASSQGTSGGNNEQFF
>TRBV7-9|TRBJ2-7|TRBD2
CASSDGTSSEQYF
>TRBV6-6|TRBJ2-7|TRBD1
CASADRRSYEQYF
>TRBV7-9|TRBJ1-1|TRBD1
CASSIRQGWTEAFF
>TRBV9|TRBJ2-2|-
CASSPVSRGANTGELFF
>TRBV3-1|TRBJ2-1|TRBD1
CASSQEDREERSEQFF
>TRBV20-1|TRBJ2-7|TRBD1
CSATTGVREQYF
>TRBV9|TRBJ2-7|-
CASSVAGDFYEQYF
>TRBV28|TRBJ2-7|TRBD1
CASSRPEGTGIYEQYF